This T cell receptor (beta chain) was sequenced in a study of blood T cell repertoires in COVID-19. Study-level background: The analysed material was cDNA or gDNA that came from T cells, B-cell-depleted T cells, or PBMCs.

Profiling relied on immunoSEQ multiplex PCR, and the TCRdb table lists in-frame clones only, not all of them. The sample contains about 200,000 clones, 90% of which appear only once. There are 16 residues in the CDR3. Trimming cost V 8 bases and J 4 bases, with 21 bases left between them. The germline gives CDR1 SGHTS, CDR2 YDEGEE. Sequencing was performed on peripheral blood. The TCR comes from a man aged 50 or older with acute or convalescent COVID-19. This sequence joins TRBV5-8 and TRBJ2-2, with D possibly matching TRBD1 (7 bases). The CDR3 nucleotides are TGTGCCAGTCGGCCTCAGGGGGGACAATTCACCGGGGAGCTGTTTTTT. Protein: CASRPQGGQFTGELFF.